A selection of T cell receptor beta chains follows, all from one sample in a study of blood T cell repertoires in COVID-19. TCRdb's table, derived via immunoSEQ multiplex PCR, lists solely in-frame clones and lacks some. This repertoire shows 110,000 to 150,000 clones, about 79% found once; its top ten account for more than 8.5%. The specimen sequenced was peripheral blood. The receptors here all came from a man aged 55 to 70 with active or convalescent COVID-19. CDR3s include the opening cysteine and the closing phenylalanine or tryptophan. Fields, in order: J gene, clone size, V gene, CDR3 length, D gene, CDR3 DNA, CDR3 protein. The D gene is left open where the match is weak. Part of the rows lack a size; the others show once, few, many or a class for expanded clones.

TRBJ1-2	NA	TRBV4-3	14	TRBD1	TGCGCCAGCAGCCCGGACAGGGGAATCTATGGCTACACCTTC	CASSPDRGIYGYTF
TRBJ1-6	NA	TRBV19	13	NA	TGTGCCAGTAGTTTACAGGTCTATTCACCCCTCCACTTT	CASSLQVYSPLHF
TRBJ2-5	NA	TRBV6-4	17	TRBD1	TGTGCCAGCAGTGATCTTCGGACAGGGCTCGAGAGGAAGACCCAGTACTTC	CASSDLRTGLERKTQYF
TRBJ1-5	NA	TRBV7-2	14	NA	TGTGCCAGCAGCTTAGACAGTTCGAATCAGCCCCAGCATTTT	CASSLDSSNQPQHF
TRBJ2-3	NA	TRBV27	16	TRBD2	TGTGCCAGCAGCCTAGGACTAGCGGGGGGGCAAGATACGCAGTATTTT	CASSLGLAGGQDTQYF
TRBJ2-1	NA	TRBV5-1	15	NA	TGCGCCAGCAGCCCCGAAGCGGGCTCCTACAATGAGCAGTTCTTC	CASSPEAGSYNEQFF
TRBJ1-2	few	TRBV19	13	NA	TGTGCCAGTAGTATGGGCAGGGCCTATGGCTACACCTTC	CASSMGRAYGYTF
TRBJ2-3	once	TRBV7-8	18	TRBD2	TGTGCCAGCAGCCCCCAAGGCACTAGCGGGGGGGCCTTAGATACGCAGTATTTT	CASSPQGTSGGALDTQYF
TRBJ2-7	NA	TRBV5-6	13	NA	TGTGCCAGCAGCTTGATCAGGTCGGGGGAGCAGTACTTC	CASSLIRSGEQYF
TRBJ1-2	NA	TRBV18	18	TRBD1	TGTGCCAGCTCACCACAGGAACGGTCAGGGGGAGCGGACTATGGCTACACCTTC	CASSPQERSGGADYGYTF
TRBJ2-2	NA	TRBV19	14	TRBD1	TGTGCCAGTAGTATCTGGACAGGGGCCGGGGAGCTGTTTTTT	CASSIWTGAGELFF
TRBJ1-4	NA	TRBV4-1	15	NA	TGCGCCAGCAGCCAAGAACCAGGGACTAATGAAAAACTGTTTTTT	CASSQEPGTNEKLFF
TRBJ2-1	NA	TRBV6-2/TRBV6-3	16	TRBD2	TGTGCCAGCAGTTACGCCGGGGGACTATCTTACAATGAGCAGTTCTTC	CASSYAGGLSYNEQFF
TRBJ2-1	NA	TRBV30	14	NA	TGTGCCTGGAGTGACAGATACTCCTACAATGAGCAGTTCTTC	CAWSDRYSYNEQFF
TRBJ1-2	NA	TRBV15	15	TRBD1	TGTGCCACCAGCAGACCGACAGGACAGGAACGCGGCTACACCTTC	CATSRPTGQERGYTF
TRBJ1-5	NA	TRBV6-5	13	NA	TGTGCCAGCAGTTATGGGGCAGCACAGCCCCAGCATTTT	CASSYGAAQPQHF
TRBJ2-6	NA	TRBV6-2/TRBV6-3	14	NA	TGTGCCAGCAGTACTGCCACTGGGGCCAACGTCCTGACTTTC	CASSTATGANVLTF
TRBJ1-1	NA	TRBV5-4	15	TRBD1	TGTGCCAGCAGCCCAGCCCAGGGGGCAGGGACTGAAGCTTTCTTT	CASSPAQGAGTEAFF
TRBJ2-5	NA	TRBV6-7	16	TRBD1	TGTGCCAGCAGTCACAGCCAGACAGGGCGACAAGAGACCCAGTACTTC	CASSHSQTGRQETQYF
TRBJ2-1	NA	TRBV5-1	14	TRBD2	TGCGCCAGCAGCTTGGGACTAGCGGGAAATGAGCAGTTCTTC	CASSLGLAGNEQFF
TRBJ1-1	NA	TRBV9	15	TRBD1	TGTGCCAGCAGCGTAGAGGGGGCGGGGAGCACTGAAGCTTTCTTT	CASSVEGAGSTEAFF
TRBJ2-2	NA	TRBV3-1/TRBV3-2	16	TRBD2	TGTGCCAGCAGCCTCCGCGGGGGGCTCGGCACCGGGGAGCTGTTTTTT	CASSLRGGLGTGELFF
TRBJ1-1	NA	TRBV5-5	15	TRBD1	TGTGCCAGCAGTTCCCGGGGACAGGGGAAGACTGAAGCTTTCTTT	CASSSRGQGKTEAFF
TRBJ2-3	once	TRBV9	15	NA	TGTGCCAGCAGCGTGACTTTTGGGGGGAGAGATACGCAGTATTTT	CASSVTFGGRDTQYF
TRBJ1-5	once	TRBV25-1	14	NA	TGTGCCAGCAGTGCCCAGACAGCTCTATTGGCCCAGCATTTT	CASSAQTALLAQHF
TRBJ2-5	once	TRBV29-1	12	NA	TGCAGCGTTGGCGGGAACCAAGAGACCCAGTACTTC	CSVGGNQETQYF
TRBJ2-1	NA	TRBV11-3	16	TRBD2	TGTGCCAGCAGCCGGACAGTGGGGACTAGCGGGAGCGTCCAGTTCTTC	CASSRTVGTSGSVQFF
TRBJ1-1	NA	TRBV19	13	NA	TGTGCCAGTAGTATAGATCGTGGCCCTGGAGCTTTCTTT	CASSIDRGPGAFF
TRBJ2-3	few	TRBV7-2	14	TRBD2	TGTGCCAGCAGCTTAGGGCCTAGCGGGAATACGCAGTATTTT	CASSLGPSGNTQYF
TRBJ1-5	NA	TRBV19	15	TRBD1	TGTGCCAGCAATAAGACAGGGACATTCAATCAGCCCCAGCATTTT	CASNKTGTFNQPQHF
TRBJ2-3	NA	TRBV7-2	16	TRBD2	TGTGCCAGCAGCTGGCGCGGGGGGGCTCTCACAGATACGCAGTATTTT	CASSWRGGALTDTQYF
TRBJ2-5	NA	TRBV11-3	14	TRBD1	TGTGCCAGCACCAGGACAGGGGCTCAAGAGACCCAGTACTTC	CASTRTGAQETQYF
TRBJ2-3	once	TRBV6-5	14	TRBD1	TGTGCCAGCAGCTTAACAGGGGGCGCAGATACGCAGTATTTT	CASSLTGGADTQYF
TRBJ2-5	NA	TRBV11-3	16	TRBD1	TGTGCCAGCAGCTTACCCGGGACAGGGGTCCAAGAGACCCAGTACTTC	CASSLPGTGVQETQYF
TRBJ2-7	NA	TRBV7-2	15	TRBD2	TGTGCCAGCAGCCTGGGACTAGCGGGGTTGTACGAGCAGTACTTC	CASSLGLAGLYEQYF
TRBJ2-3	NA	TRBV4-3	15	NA	TGCGCCAGCAGCCAAGAGAGGCGGGCGGCAGATACGCAGTATTTT	CASSQERRAADTQYF
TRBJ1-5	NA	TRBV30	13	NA	TGTGCCTCGTCGACCAGGGAAAATCAGCCCCAGCATTTT	CASSTRENQPQHF
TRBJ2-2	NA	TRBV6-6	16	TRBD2	TGTGCCAGCAGTTCTGGACTAGCGGCGAACACCGGGGAGCTGTTTTTT	CASSSGLAANTGELFF
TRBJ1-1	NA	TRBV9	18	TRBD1	TGTGCCAGCAGCGTAGACCCTCGCACGGGACAGCTGAACACTGAAGCTTTCTTT	CASSVDPRTGQLNTEAFF
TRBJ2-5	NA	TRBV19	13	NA	TGTGCCAGTAGTCCGGGGGGCAGGGAGACCCAGTACTTC	CASSPGGRETQYF
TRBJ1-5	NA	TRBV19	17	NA	TGTGCCAGTAGTAAGGCAGGCCCACAGGGTAGCAATCAGCCCCAGCATTTT	CASSKAGPQGSNQPQHF
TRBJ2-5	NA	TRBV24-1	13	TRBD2	TGTGCCACCAGCCCCGGGAGGTCGGAGACCCAGTACTTC	CATSPGRSETQYF
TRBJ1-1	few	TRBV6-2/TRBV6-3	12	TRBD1	TGTGCCAGCAGTAAACAAGACAGGGCGGCTTTCTTT	CASSKQDRAAFF
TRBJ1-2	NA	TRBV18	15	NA	TGTGCCAGCTCACCGACCCCGGCGGGGGACTATGGCTACACCTTC	CASSPTPAGDYGYTF
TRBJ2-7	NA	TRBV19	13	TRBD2	TGTGCCAGTACCCCCGGGGGGACCTACGAGCAGTACTTC	CASTPGGTYEQYF
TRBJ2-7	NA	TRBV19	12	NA	TGTGCCAGTAGTAAAGTGAGCTACGAGCAGTACTTC	CASSKVSYEQYF
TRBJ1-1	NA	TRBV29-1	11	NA	TGCAGCTGGGGCAGGAACACTGAAGCTTTCTTT	CSWGRNTEAFF
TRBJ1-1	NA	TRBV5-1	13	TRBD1	TGCGCCAGCAGCTTGAGAGGGGGCTCTGAAGCTTTCTTT	CASSLRGGSEAFF
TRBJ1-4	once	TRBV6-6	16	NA	TGTGCCAGCAGTTATAGCGGGGGAACAACTAATGAAAAACTGTTTTTT	CASSYSGGTTNEKLFF
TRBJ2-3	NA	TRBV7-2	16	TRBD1	TGTGCCAGCAGCTCATACAACAGGGGACGCACAGATACGCAGTATTTT	CASSSYNRGRTDTQYF